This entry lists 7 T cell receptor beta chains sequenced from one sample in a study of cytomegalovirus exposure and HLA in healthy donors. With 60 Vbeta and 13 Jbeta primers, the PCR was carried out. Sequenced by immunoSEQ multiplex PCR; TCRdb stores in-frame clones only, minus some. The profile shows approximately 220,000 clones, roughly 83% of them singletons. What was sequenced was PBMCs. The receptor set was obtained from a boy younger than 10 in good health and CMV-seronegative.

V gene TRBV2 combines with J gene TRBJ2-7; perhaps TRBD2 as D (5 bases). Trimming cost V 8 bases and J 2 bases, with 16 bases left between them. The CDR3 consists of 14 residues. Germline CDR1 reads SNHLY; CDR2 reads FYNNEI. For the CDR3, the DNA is TGTGCCAGCGTTGCCGGGATAGGAGCCTACGAGCAGTACTTC. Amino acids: CASVAGIGAYEQYF.

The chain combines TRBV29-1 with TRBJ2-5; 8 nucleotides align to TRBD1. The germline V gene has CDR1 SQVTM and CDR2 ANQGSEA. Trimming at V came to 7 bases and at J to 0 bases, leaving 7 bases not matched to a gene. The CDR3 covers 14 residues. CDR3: CSAADRVYQETQYF. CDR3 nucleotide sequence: TGCAGCGCCGCGGACAGGGTGTACCAAGAGACCCAGTACTTC. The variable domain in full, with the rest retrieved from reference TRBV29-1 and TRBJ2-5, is SAVISQKPSRDICQRGTSLTIQCQVDSQVTMMFWYRQQPGQSLTLIATANQGSEATYESGFVIDKFPISRPNLTFSTLTVSNMSPEDSSIYLCSAADRVYQETQYFGPGTRLLVL.

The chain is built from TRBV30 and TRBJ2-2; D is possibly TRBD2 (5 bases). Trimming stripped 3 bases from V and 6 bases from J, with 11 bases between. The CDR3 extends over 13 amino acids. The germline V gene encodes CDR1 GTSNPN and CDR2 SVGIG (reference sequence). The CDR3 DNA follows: TGTGCCTGGAGGCCTACTAGAGCCGGGGAGCTGTTTTTT. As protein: CAWRPTRAGELFF.

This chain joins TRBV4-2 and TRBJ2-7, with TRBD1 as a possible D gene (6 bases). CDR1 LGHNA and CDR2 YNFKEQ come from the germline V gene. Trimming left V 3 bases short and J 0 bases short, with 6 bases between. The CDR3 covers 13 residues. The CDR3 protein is CASSQDSSYEQYF. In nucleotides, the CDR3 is TGTGCCAGCAGCCAGGACAGCTCCTACGAGCAGTACTTC.

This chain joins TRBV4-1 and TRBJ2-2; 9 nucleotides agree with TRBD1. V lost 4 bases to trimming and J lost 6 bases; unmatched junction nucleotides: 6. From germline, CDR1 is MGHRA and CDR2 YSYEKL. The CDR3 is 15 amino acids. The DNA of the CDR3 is TGCGCCAGCAGCCCCTACCGGGACAGGGCCGGGGAGCTGTTTTTT. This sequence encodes CASSPYRDRAGELFF.

DNA for the CDR3: TGTGCCAGCAGCGGTTGGACTAGCGCGCCATACGAGCAGTACTTC. Translated, it gives CASSGWTSAPYEQYF. J is TRBJ2-7 and V is TRBV5-6; TRBD2 agrees at 9 bases. Unmatched junction bases numbered 9, after V lost 4 bases and J lost 4 bases. CDR1 and CDR2 (germline): SGHDT, YYEEEE. CDR3 length: 15 amino acids.

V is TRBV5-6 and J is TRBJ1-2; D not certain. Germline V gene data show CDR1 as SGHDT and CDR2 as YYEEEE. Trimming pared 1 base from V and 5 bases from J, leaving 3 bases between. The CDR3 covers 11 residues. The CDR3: CASSLQYGYTF. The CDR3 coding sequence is TGTGCCAGCAGCTTGCAGTATGGCTACACCTTC.